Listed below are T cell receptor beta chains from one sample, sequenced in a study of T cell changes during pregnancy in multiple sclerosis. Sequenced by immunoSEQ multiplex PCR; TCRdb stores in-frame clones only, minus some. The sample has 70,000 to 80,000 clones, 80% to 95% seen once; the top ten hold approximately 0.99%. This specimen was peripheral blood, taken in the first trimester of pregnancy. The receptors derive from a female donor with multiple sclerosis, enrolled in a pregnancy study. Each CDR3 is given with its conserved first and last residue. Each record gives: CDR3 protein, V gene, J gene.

cdr3_aa: CASSTQGYTEAFF
v_call: TRBV7-9
j_call: TRBJ1-1

cdr3_aa: CASSPFGGYNEQFF
v_call: TRBV5-1
j_call: TRBJ2-1

cdr3_aa: CASLRQVYSNQPQHF
v_call: TRBV28
j_call: TRBJ1-5

cdr3_aa: CASTNTRGVNEQYF
v_call: TRBV2
j_call: TRBJ2-7

cdr3_aa: CASTAVMSNTEAFF
v_call: TRBV4-2
j_call: TRBJ1-1

cdr3_aa: CASSLDRKILTF
v_call: TRBV11-1
j_call: TRBJ2-6

cdr3_aa: CASSTQAREGKNTEAFF
v_call: TRBV9
j_call: TRBJ1-1

cdr3_aa: CASNSGGLYEQFF
v_call: TRBV9
j_call: TRBJ2-1

cdr3_aa: CASTRRLNNEQFF
v_call: TRBV2
j_call: TRBJ2-1

cdr3_aa: CASSPPGQGTFWNTEAFF
v_call: TRBV5-8
j_call: TRBJ1-1

cdr3_aa: CASSEARGWGRGTDTQYF
v_call: TRBV6-1
j_call: TRBJ2-3

cdr3_aa: CSVDMRGRDIFYEQYF
v_call: TRBV29-1
j_call: TRBJ2-5

cdr3_aa: CASSQTSGSRDEQFF
v_call: TRBV4-1
j_call: TRBJ2-1

cdr3_aa: CASSLSGQGADTQYF
v_call: TRBV5-4
j_call: TRBJ2-3

cdr3_aa: CASSQGSRGGYTF
v_call: TRBV4-1
j_call: TRBJ1-2

cdr3_aa: CASSQEGGGISGNTIYF
v_call: TRBV4-1
j_call: TRBJ1-3

cdr3_aa: CASSDQRTSSYNEQFF
v_call: TRBV10-1
j_call: TRBJ2-1

cdr3_aa: CAISEGDWGYTF
v_call: TRBV10-3
j_call: TRBJ1-2

cdr3_aa: CASSQYSQGAYEQYF
v_call: TRBV4-1
j_call: TRBJ2-7

cdr3_aa: CASSELAGGSSSYNEQFF
v_call: TRBV10-1
j_call: TRBJ2-1

cdr3_aa: CATTSGGSDTEAFF
v_call: TRBV10-3
j_call: TRBJ1-1

cdr3_aa: CASSYANTGETEAFF
v_call: TRBV6-5
j_call: TRBJ1-1

cdr3_aa: CASRGDRGMNTEAFF
v_call: TRBV19
j_call: TRBJ1-1

cdr3_aa: CASSYGSNQPQHF
v_call: TRBV6-5
j_call: TRBJ1-5

cdr3_aa: CASSIQAGGNQPQHF
v_call: TRBV19
j_call: TRBJ1-5

cdr3_aa: CASSLNILGELFF
v_call: TRBV7-2
j_call: TRBJ2-2

cdr3_aa: CASSFRLETFQETQYF
v_call: TRBV28
j_call: TRBJ2-5

cdr3_aa: CASRPGLANEQFF
v_call: TRBV27
j_call: TRBJ2-1

cdr3_aa: CASSPWTGGGNPEAFF
v_call: TRBV7-8
j_call: TRBJ1-1

cdr3_aa: CASSSDRVHGYTF
v_call: TRBV7-3
j_call: TRBJ1-2

cdr3_aa: CASSPATSGRTDTQYF
v_call: TRBV18
j_call: TRBJ2-3

cdr3_aa: CASTLLGNTEAFF
v_call: TRBV19
j_call: TRBJ1-1

cdr3_aa: CASSPGNSEVGYTF
v_call: TRBV9
j_call: TRBJ1-2

cdr3_aa: CASSQTGTDTQYF
v_call: TRBV18
j_call: TRBJ2-3

cdr3_aa: CASSPIATSGHNEQFF
v_call: TRBV9
j_call: TRBJ2-1

cdr3_aa: CASSVDRGTSSPHYEQYF
v_call: TRBV5-4
j_call: TRBJ2-7

cdr3_aa: CASSPEPARTDTQYF
v_call: TRBV5-1
j_call: TRBJ2-3

cdr3_aa: CASSNQAGGTDTQYF
v_call: TRBV18
j_call: TRBJ2-3

cdr3_aa: CASSSTSGGLYEQYF
v_call: TRBV19
j_call: TRBJ2-7

cdr3_aa: CASTSGGSGYGYTF
v_call: TRBV2
j_call: TRBJ1-2

cdr3_aa: CASRSSGKSEAFF
v_call: TRBV28
j_call: TRBJ1-1

cdr3_aa: CASSLARQGAGAFF
v_call: TRBV7-2
j_call: TRBJ1-1

cdr3_aa: CASAMRTDTGELFF
v_call: TRBV5-1
j_call: TRBJ2-2

cdr3_aa: CASSPSGADYNEQFF
v_call: TRBV5-1
j_call: TRBJ2-1

cdr3_aa: CASSWTSVSYNEQFF
v_call: TRBV19
j_call: TRBJ2-1

cdr3_aa: CASSLGQLNTEAFF
v_call: TRBV7-6
j_call: TRBJ1-1

cdr3_aa: CASSFGTRYEQYF
v_call: TRBV6-1
j_call: TRBJ2-7

cdr3_aa: CASSSHGGGTEAFF
v_call: TRBV28
j_call: TRBJ1-1

cdr3_aa: CASSPGSLGSYEQYF
v_call: TRBV18
j_call: .

cdr3_aa: CASSWGVRAGTYNEQFF
v_call: TRBV5-1
j_call: TRBJ2-1

cdr3_aa: CASSLARTGYSNQPQHF
v_call: TRBV7-9
j_call: TRBJ1-5

cdr3_aa: CASIISPPNWYHEQFF
v_call: TRBV7-8
j_call: TRBJ2-1

cdr3_aa: CSGSPGRADTQYF
v_call: TRBV29-1
j_call: TRBJ2-3

cdr3_aa: CASSQEVLSGGSGEQFF
v_call: TRBV4-2
j_call: TRBJ2-1

cdr3_aa: CASSNPGLATDTQYF
v_call: TRBV19
j_call: TRBJ2-3

cdr3_aa: CAISEGQDSNQPQHF
v_call: TRBV10-3
j_call: TRBJ1-5

cdr3_aa: CSTSTGDYGYTF
v_call: TRBV29-1
j_call: TRBJ1-2